This T cell receptor (beta chain) was sequenced in a study of glioma-infiltrating T cells after dendritic cell vaccination. For the study at large: Dendritic cells derived from monocytes and pulsed with autologous tumor lysate formed the vaccine. Study conclusions and caveats: Only a small number of patients had complete blood and tumor samples.

The CDR3 consists of 17 residues. J gave up 0 bases and V 1 base, and 3 bases lay outside the gene matches. Germline values: CDR1 SGHNT, CDR2 YYREEE (reference sequence). Worth noting for this clone: Antigen unknown.

The PCR used 60 V beta and 13 J beta primers. The repertoire was sequenced with immunoSEQ multiplex PCR; TCRdb's copy has only in-frame clones and lacks some. The sample consists of over 70,000 clones, roughly 82% of them appearing once. The chain employs TRBV5-4 and TRBJ2-2, with 10 bases that match TRBD1. The specimen was blood, collected before dendritic cell vaccination. This TCR was sampled from a human donor with glioblastoma. This CDR3 reads CASSLPGQGTNTGELFF. In nucleotides, the CDR3 is TGTGCCAGCAGCTTGCCGGGACAGGGGACGAACACCGGGGAGCTGTTTTTT. The variable domain in full, completed from reference TRBV5-4 and TRBJ2-2, reads ETGVTQSPTHLIKTRGQQVTLRCSSQSGHNTVSWYQQALGQGPQFIFQYYREEENGRGNFPPRFSGLQFPNYSSELNVNALELDDSALYLCASSLPGQGTNTGELFFGEGSRLTVL.